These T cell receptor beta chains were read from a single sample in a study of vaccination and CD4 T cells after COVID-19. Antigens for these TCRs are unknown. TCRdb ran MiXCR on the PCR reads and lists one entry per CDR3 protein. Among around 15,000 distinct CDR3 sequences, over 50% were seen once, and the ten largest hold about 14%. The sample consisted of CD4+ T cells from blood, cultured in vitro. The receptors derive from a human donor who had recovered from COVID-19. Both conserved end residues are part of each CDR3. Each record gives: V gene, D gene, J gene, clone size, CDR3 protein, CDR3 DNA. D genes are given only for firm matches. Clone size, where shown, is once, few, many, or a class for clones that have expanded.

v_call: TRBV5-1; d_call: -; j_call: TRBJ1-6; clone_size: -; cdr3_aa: CASSPTRGPNSPLHF; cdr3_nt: TGCGCCAGCAGCCCCACCCGGGGCCCAAATTCACCCCTCCACTTT
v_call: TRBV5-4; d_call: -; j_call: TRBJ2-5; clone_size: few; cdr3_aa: CASSLGQGQETQYF; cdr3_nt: TGTGCCAGCAGCCTTGGGCAGGGCCAAGAGACCCAGTACTTC
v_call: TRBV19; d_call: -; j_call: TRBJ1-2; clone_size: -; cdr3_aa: CASSAIRLIYGYTF; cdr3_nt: TGTGCCAGTAGTGCCATCCGACTGATCTATGGCTACACCTTC
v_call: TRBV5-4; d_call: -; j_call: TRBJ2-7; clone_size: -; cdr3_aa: CASSDTVTYEQYF; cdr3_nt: TGTGCCAGCAGCGATACAGTAACCTACGAGCAGTACTTC
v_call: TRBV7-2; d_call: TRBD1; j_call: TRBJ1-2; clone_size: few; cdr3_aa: CASSASGTGFGYTF; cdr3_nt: TGTGCCAGCAGCGCAAGCGGGACAGGGTTTGGCTACACCTTC
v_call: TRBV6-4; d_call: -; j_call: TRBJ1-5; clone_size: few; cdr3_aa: CASSDLGFQPQHF; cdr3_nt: TGTGCCAGCAGTGACCTGGGGTTCCAGCCCCAGCATTTT
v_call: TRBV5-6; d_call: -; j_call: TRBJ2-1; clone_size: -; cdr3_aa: CASSRRVDNEQFF; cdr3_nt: TGTGCCAGCAGCCGGCGGGTGGACAATGAGCAGTTCTTC
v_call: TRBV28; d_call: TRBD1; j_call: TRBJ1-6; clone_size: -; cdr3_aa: CASSRRDRGSYNSPLHF; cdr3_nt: TGTGCCAGCAGCCGCCGGGACAGGGGCTCCTATAATTCACCCCTCCACTTT
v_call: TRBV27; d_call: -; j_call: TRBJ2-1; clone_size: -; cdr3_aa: CASSPLKGAYNEQFF; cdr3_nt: TGTGCCAGCAGTCCGCTAAAGGGGGCCTACAATGAGCAGTTCTTC
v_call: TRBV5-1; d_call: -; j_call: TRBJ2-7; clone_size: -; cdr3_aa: CASSFATAYEQYF; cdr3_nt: TGCGCCAGCAGCTTCGCGACGGCCTACGAGCAGTACTTC
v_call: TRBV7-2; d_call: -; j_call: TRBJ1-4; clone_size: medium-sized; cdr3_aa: CASSLRRVTATNEKLFF; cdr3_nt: TGTGCCAGCAGCTTAAGACGGGTTACTGCAACTAATGAAAAACTGTTTTTT
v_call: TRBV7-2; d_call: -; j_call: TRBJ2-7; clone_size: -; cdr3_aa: CASSLGRFSYEQYF; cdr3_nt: TGTGCCAGCAGCCTGGGACGGTTCTCCTACGAGCAGTACTTC
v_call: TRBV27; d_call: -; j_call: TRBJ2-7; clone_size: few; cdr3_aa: CASSSPIGGQYF; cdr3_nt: TGTGCCAGCAGTTCCCCCATCGGAGGGCAGTACTTC
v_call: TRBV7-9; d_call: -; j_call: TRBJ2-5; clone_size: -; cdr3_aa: CASSPTSIGGQETQYF; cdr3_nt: TGTGCCAGCAGCCCGACGTCGATAGGGGGGCAAGAGACCCAGTACTTC